This is a list of T cell receptor beta chains from one sample in a study of CD8 T cells in ankylosing spondylitis. TCRdb recomputed calls from the 5' RACE reads with MiXCR, one row per CDR3 protein. The repertoire has more than 150,000 distinct CDR3 sequences, 11% of them found once; the top ten carry about 28%. Sequencing was done on a sample of blood, either unsorted or a sorted T cell fraction (not recorded which). The receptors stem from a male donor with ankylosing spondylitis or in good health (not recorded which). Each CDR3 is given with its conserved first and last residue. Each record gives: CDR3 length, V gene, J gene, CDR3 protein.

>17|TRBV5-1|TRBJ2-7
CASSLDLGLAGGYEQYF
>15|TRBV20-1|TRBJ2-3
CSASPRAGAMDTQYF
>13|TRBV7-7|TRBJ2-1
CASSLIPYNEQFF
>20|TRBV20-1|TRBJ2-5
CSASIRRPFVGRRGQETQYF
>14|TRBV20-1|TRBJ1-2
CSARDGHGAPGYTF
>16|TRBV5-1|TRBJ2-7
CASSLGSGSSSYEQYF
>13|TRBV6-1|TRBJ1-1
CASRRTYNTEAFF
>11|TRBV3-1|TRBJ2-7
CASSQENEQYF
>15|TRBV20-1|TRBJ1-5
CSATPPGSSNQPQHF
>15|TRBV11-2|TRBJ1-3
CASSPRTGSGNTIYF
>14|TRBV20-1|TRBJ2-7
CSARAGTGASEQYF
>13|TRBV4-3|TRBJ1-1
CASSVVSNTEAFF
>19|TRBV5-1|TRBJ2-5
CASSRGPSGSYGAQETQYF
>14|TRBV5-1|TRBJ2-5
CASSLTTGSETQYF
>12|TRBV3-1|TRBJ1-2
CASSLKIGGYTF
>14|TRBV7-2|TRBJ2-1
CASLIGTGGSEQFF
>15|TRBV15|TRBJ2-2
CATSRDKATAGELFF
>14|TRBV20-1|TRBJ1-1
CSEGGRGLRTEAFF
>15|TRBV5-1|TRBJ2-3
CASGVGTGPTDTQYF
>15|TRBV5-1|TRBJ2-7
CASSLDWRPIYEQYF
>17|TRBV9|TRBJ2-1
CASSVGFGAGGRKEQFF
>15|TRBV12-5|TRBJ2-5
CASDLRGGSRGTQYF
>14|TRBV3-1|TRBJ2-5
CASSLGQGWETQYF
>16|TRBV5-1|TRBJ1-1
CASSLVQGSMNTEAFF
>15|TRBV29-1|TRBJ1-2
CSVESRSAGAGGYTF
>15|TRBV10-3|TRBJ2-5
CAISESRDRQETQYF
>14|TRBV12-3/TRBV12-4|TRBJ2-4
CASSPGGGRDIQYF
>15|TRBV12-3/TRBV12-4|TRBJ1-3
CASGTPDRRGNTIYF
>18|TRBV29-1|TRBJ2-1
CSSQRTSGITSSYNEQFF
>17|TRBV7-8|TRBJ2-7
CASSLVLTSTGAYEQYF
>11|TRBV5-1|TRBJ2-2
CASSPNQELFF
>15|TRBV24-1|TRBJ2-1
CATSDEALSYNEQFF
>12|TRBV3-1|TRBJ2-7
CASTGTGEEQYF
>16|TRBV5-1|TRBJ1-3
CASSLGTGASGNTIYF
>11|TRBV7-9|TRBJ2-5
CASSEQETQYF
>12|TRBV12-3/TRBV12-4|TRBJ2-1
CASSTRGNEQFF
>16|TRBV28|TRBJ2-3
CASPSGRAGSTDTQYF
>13|TRBV10-2|TRBJ2-1
CASQQGVVNEQFF
>15|TRBV11-2|TRBJ2-5
CASSPLLTQQETQYF
>14|TRBV7-8|TRBJ1-1
CASSLAGLGTEAFF
>17|TRBV5-1|TRBJ2-2
CASSSETLPGGTGELFF
>14|TRBV4-3|TRBJ2-7
CASSQRGFSYEQYF
>15|TRBV5-1|TRBJ2-1
CASSLGLAPYNEQFF
>14|TRBV11-3|TRBJ2-1
CASSGKAGGYEQFF
>15|TRBV7-2|TRBJ2-5
CASSLGSIFQETQYF
>13|TRBV6-1|TRBJ1-3
CASSQVSGNTIYF
>15|TRBV18|TRBJ2-2
CASSPDRASTGELFF
>14|TRBV6-5|TRBJ2-7
CASSYLGDSYEQYF
>13|TRBV7-2|TRBJ1-5
CASSSGTGRPQHF
>13|TRBV27|TRBJ2-7
CASKIPGGGRQYF
>17|TRBV11-2|TRBJ2-2
CASSLRQSNQNTGELFF
>16|TRBV6-5|TRBJ2-3
CASSYSPGGRTDTQYF